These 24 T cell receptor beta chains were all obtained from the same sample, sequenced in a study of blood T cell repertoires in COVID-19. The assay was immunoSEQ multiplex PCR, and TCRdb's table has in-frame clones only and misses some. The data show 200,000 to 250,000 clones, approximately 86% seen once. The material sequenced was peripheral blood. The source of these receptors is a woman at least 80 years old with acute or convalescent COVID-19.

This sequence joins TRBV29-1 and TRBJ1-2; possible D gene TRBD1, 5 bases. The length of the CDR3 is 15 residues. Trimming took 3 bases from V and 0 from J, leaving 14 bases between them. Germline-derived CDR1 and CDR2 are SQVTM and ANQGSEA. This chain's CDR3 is CSVDSFGGANYGYTF. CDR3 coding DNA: TGCAGCGTTGATAGTTTCGGGGGGGCTAACTATGGCTACACCTTC. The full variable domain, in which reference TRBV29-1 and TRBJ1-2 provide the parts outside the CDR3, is SAVISQKPSRDICQRGTSLTIQCQVDSQVTMMFWYRQQPGQSLTLIATANQGSEATYESGFVIDKFPISRPNLTFSTLTVSNMSPEDSSIYLCSVDSFGGANYGYTFGSGTRLTVV.

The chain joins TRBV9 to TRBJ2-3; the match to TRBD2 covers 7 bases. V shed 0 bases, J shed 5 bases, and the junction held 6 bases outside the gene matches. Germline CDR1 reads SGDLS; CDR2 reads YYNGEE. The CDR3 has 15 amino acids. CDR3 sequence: CASSVDRGVGDTQYF. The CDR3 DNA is TGTGCCAGCAGCGTAGACCGGGGGGTGGGAGATACGCAGTATTTT.

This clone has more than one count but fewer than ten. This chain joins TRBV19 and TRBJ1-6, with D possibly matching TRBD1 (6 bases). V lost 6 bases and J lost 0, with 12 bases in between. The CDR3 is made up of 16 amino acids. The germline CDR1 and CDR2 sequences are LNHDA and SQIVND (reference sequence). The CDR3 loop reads CASRPLGGSYNSPLHF. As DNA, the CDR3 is TGTGCCAGTAGGCCCCTAGGGGGCTCCTATAATTCACCCCTCCACTTT.

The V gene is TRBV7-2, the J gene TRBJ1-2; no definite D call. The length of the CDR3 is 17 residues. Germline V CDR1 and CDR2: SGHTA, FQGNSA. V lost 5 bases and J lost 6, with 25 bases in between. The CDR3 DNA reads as TGTGCCAGCAGCCCTCAGTCGGGAAAGAGTGGTTTCGATGGCTACACCTTC. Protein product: CASSPQSGKSGFDGYTF.

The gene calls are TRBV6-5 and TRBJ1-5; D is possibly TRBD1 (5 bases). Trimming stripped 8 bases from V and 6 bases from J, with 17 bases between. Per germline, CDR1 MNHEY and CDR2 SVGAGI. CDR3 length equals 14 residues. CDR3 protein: CASSQTAGFQPQHF. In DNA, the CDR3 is TGTGCCAGCTCCCAGACAGCAGGCTTTCAGCCCCAGCATTTT.

In DNA, the CDR3 is TGTGCCAGTAACGACAGGGGCGGCTACACCTTC. Encoded protein: CASNDRGGYTF. This chain uses TRBV19 with TRBJ1-2; 8 nucleotides agree with TRBD1. The CDR3 extends over 11 amino acids. Germline lookup yields CDR1 LNHDA and CDR2 SQIVND (reference sequence). With V trimmed by 7 bases and J by 8 bases, 3 bases remained unmatched.

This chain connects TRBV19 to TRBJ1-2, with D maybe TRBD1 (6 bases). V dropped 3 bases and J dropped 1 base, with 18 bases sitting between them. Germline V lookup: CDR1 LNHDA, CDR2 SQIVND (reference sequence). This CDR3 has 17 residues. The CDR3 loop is CASSIGSGGPINYGYTF. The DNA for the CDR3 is TGTGCCAGTAGTATCGGGTCGGGGGGCCCAATTAACTATGGCTACACCTTC. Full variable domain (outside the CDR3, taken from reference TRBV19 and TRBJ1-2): DGGITQSPKYLFRKEGQNVTLSCEQNLNHDAMYWYRQDPGQGLRLIYYSQIVNDFQKGDIAEGYSVSREKKESFPLTVTSAQKNPTAFYLCASSIGSGGPINYGYTFGSGTRLTVV.

The CDR3 spells CASSLFPGQGDEQFF. CDR3 DNA: TGTGCCAGCAGCCTCTTTCCGGGACAGGGGGATGAGCAGTTCTTC. The V and J genes are TRBV13 and TRBJ2-1; the match to TRBD1 covers 11 bases. V was clipped by 5 bases and J by 8 bases; unmatched bases: 8. CDR3 size: 15 residues. The V gene's germline CDR1 is PRHDT and CDR2 FYEKMQ (reference sequence).

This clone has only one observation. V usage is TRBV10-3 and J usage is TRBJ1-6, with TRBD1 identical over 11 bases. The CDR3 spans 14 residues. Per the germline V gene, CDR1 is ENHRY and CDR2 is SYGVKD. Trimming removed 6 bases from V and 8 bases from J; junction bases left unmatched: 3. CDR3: CAISPGQGDSPLHF. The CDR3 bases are TGTGCCATCAGCCCGGGACAGGGGGATTCACCCCTCCACTTT.

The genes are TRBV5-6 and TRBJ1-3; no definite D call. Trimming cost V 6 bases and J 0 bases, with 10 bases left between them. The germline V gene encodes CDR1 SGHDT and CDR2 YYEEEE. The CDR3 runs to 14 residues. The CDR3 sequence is CASTRTTSGNTIYF. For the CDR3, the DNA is TGTGCCAGCACCCGTACTACCTCTGGAAACACCATATATTTT. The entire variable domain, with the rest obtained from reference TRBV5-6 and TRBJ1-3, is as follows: DAGVTQSPTHLIKTRGQQVTLRCSPKSGHDTVSWYQQALGQGPQFIFQYYEEEERQRGNFPDRFSGHQFPNYSSELNVNALLLGDSALYLCASTRTTSGNTIYFGEGSWLTVV.

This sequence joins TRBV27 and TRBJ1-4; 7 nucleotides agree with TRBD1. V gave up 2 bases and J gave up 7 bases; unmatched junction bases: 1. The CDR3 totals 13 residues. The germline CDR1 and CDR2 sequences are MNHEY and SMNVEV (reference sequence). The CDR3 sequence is CASSLRQGEKLFF. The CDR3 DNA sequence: TGTGCCAGCAGTTTAAGACAGGGTGAAAAACTGTTTTTT.

Here the CDR3 DNA reads TGTGCCAGCAGTCAGACAGGGTTCTACGAGCAGTACTTC. Translation gives CASSQTGFYEQYF. This chain links TRBV6-2 or TRBV6-3 with TRBJ2-7, with TRBD1 matching 7 bases. Unmatched junction bases numbered 4, after V lost 5 bases and J lost 3 bases. Germline CDR1 MNHEY, CDR2 SVGEGT. The CDR3 contains 13 residues.

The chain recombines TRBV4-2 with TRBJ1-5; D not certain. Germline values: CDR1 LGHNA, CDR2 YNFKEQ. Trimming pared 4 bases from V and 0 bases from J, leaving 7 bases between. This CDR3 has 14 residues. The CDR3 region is CASSPDYSNQPQHF. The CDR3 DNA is TGTGCCAGCAGCCCGGACTATAGCAATCAGCCCCAGCATTTT.

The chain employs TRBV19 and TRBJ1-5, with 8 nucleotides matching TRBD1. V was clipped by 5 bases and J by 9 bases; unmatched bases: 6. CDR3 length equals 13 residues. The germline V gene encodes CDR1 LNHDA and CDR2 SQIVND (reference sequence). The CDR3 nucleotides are TGTGCCAGTAGTCTTTCAGGGGGCCGGCCCCAGCATTTT. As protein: CASSLSGGRPQHF.

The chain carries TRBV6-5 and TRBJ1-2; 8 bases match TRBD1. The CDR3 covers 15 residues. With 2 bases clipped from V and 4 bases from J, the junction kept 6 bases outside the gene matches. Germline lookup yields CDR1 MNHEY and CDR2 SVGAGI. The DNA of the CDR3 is TGTGCCAGCAGTTACGGACAGGGCCCTAGCTATGGCTACACCTTC. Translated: CASSYGQGPSYGYTF.

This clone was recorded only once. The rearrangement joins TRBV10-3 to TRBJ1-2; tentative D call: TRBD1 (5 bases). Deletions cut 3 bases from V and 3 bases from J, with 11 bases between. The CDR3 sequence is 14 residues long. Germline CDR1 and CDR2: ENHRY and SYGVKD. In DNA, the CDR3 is TGTGCCATCAGTGAAGATCAGGGCCACTATGGCTACACCTTC. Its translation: CAISEDQGHYGYTF.

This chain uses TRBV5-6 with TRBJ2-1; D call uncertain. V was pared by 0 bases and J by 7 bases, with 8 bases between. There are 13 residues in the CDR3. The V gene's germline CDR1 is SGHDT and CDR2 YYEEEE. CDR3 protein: CASSLAAGNEQFF. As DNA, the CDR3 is TGTGCCAGCAGCTTGGCCGCAGGTAATGAGCAGTTCTTC.

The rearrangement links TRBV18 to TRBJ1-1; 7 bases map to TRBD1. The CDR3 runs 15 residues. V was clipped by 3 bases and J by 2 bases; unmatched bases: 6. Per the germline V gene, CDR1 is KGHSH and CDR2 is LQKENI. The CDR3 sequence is CASSPPTGENTEAFF. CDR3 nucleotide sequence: TGTGCCAGCTCACCTCCAACAGGGGAAAACACTGAAGCTTTCTTT.

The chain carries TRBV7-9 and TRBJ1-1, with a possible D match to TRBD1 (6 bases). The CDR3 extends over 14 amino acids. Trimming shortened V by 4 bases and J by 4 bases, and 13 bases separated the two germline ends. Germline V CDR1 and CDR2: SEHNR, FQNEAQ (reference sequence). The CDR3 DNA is TGTGCCAGCAGCTCTTCCGGGACACTCACTGAAGCTTTCTTT. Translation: CASSSSGTLTEAFF.

CDR3 protein: CSASLWDRDNYGYTF. The CDR3 nucleotides are TGCAGTGCTAGTCTTTGGGACAGGGATAACTATGGCTACACCTTC. The chain couples TRBV20-1 to TRBJ1-2, with 9 bases that match TRBD1. Germline V lookup: CDR1 DFQATT, CDR2 SNEGSKA (reference sequence). CDR3 size: 15 residues. Trimming at V came to 3 bases and at J to 1 base, leaving 6 bases not matched to a gene.

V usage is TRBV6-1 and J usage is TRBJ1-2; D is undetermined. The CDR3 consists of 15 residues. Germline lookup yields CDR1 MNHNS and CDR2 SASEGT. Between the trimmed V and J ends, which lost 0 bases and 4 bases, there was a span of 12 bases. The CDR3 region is CASSEAISGFYGYTF. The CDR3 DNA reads TGTGCCAGCAGTGAAGCGATCTCGGGATTCTATGGCTACACCTTC.

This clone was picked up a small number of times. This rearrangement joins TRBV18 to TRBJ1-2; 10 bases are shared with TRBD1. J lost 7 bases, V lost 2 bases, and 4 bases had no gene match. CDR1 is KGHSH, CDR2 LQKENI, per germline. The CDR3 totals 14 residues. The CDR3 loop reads CASSPRTGGSGYTF. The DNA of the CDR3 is TGTGCCAGCTCACCAAGGACAGGGGGGTCTGGCTACACCTTC.

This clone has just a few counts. The CDR3 loop is CATSRDGEKGPNTEAFF. CDR3 coding DNA: TGTGCCACCAGCAGAGATGGGGAGAAAGGCCCGAACACTGAAGCTTTCTTT. V is TRBV15 and J is TRBJ1-1, with D uncertain. CDR3 length: 17 amino acids. CDR1 is LNHNV, CDR2 YYDKDF, per germline (reference sequence). V was cut by 0 bases and J by 1 base, with 15 bases left in between.

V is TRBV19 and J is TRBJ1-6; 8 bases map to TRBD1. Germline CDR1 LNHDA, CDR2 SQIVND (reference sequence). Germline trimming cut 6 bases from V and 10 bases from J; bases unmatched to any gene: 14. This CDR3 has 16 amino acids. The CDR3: CASSYSSGGLGSPLHF. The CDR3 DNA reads TGTGCCAGTAGCTACTCGTCAGGGGGCTTAGGATCACCCCTCCACTTT. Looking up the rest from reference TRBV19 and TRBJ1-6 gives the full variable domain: DGGITQSPKYLFRKEGQNVTLSCEQNLNHDAMYWYRQDPGQGLRLIYYSQIVNDFQKGDIAEGYSVSREKKESFPLTVTSAQKNPTAFYLCASSYSSGGLGSPLHFGNGTRLTVT.